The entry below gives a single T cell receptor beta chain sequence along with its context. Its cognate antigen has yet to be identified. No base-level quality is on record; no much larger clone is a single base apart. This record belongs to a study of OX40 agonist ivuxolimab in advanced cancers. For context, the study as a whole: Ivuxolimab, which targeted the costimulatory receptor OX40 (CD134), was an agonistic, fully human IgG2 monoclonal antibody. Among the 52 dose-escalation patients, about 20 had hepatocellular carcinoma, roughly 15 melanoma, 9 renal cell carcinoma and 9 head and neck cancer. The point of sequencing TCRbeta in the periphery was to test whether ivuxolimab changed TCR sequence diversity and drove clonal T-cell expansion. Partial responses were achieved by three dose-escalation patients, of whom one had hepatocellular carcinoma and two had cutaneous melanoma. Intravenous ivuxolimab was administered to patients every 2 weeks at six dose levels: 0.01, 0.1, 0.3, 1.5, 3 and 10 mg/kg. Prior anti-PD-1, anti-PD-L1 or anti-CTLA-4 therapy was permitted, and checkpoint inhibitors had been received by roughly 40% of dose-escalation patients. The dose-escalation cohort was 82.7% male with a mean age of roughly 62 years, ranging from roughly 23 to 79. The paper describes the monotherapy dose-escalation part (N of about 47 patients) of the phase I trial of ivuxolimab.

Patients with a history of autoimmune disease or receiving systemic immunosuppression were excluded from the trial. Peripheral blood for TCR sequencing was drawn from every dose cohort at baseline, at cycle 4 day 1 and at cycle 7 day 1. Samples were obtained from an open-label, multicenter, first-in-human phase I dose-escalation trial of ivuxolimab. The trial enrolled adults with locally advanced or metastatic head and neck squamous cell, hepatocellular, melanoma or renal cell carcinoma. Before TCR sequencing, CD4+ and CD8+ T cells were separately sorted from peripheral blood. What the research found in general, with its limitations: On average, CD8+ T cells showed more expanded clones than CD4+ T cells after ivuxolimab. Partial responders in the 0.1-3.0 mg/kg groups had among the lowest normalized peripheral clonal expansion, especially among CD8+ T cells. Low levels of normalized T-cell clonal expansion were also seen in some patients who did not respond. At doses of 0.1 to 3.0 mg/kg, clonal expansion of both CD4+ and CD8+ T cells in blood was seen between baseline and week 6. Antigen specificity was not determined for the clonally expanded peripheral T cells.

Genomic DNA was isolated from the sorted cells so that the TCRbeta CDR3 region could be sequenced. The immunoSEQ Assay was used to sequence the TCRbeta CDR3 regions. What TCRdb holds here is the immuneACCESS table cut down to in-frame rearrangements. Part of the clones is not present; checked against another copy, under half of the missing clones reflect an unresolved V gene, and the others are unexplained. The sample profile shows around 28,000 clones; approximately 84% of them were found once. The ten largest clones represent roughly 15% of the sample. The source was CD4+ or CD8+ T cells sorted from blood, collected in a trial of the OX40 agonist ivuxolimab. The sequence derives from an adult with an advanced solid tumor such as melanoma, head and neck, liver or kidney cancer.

Read as DNA, the sequence is TGTGCCAGCAGCCCCGGGGGCTACGAGCAGTACTTC. Its protein reads: CASSPGGYEQYF. The sequence links TRBV7-8 to TRBJ2-7; the D gene is perhaps TRBD2, from 6 matching bases. Reading the germline V gene gives CDR1 SGHVS and CDR2 FQNEAQ. The CDR3 starts with the cysteine, ends with the phenylalanine, and has 12 residues. Left in the record is the CDR3 DNA by itself, 36 bases read in frame from the first base. The junction shows trimming of 5 bases on V and 3 bases on J, plus 8 bases between the germline ends.